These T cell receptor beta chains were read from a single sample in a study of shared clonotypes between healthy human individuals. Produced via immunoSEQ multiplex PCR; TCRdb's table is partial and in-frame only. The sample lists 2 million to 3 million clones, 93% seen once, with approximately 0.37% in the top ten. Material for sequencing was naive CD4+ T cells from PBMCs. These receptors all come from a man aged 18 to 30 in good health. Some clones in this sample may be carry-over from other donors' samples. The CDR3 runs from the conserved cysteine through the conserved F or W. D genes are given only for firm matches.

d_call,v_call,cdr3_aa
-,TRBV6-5,CASSYMGPNTEAFF
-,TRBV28,CASSLTQEGELFF
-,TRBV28,CASTRRGVEQYF
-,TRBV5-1,CASSLEVAGQETQYF
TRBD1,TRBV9,CASSVGQGPYEQYF
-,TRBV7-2,CASSSMGDNQPQHF
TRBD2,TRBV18,CASSQRDYETQYF
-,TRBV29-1,CSVADGRGETQYF
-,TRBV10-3,CAIRGDRNTGELFF
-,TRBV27,CASSLLGGKGGYTF
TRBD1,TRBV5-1,CASSFTGVSNEKLFF
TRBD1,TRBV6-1,CARTGKCVEKLFF
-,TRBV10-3,CAISESGGKEGYTF
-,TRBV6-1,CASSVRDLAKNIQYF
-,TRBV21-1,CASSKQGYQPQHF
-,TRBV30,CAWSRTAATRRTNTGELFF
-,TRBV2,CASNSGRGYTF
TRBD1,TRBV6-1,CASSGGDRAFGTQYF
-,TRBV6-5,CASSYATNAPGYTF
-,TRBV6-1,CASRAGFVSGANVLTF
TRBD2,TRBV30,CAWSRGGPSRAQFF
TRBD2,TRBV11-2,CASSPGGTSGTDTQYF
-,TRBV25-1,CASSAPRGAKNIQYF
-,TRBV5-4,CASSSARGAYGYTF
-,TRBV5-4,CASRLRSSPHEQYF
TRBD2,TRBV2,CASLAGEISYEQYF
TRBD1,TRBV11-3,CASSRTGGYEQYF
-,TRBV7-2,CASSLGDQPQHF
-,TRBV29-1,CSVEGGRRGGLYNEQFF
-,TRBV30,CAWSATDAHGYTF
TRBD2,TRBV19,CASSIRREGENEQFF
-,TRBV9,CASSGDGTYGYTF
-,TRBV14,CASTQRGEETQYF
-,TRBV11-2,CASSRGGLQETQYF
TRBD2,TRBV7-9,CASSLFGVGVAGKDTQYF
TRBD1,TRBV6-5,CASGTGVGNEQFF
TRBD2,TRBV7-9,CASSPRRGGNYNEQFF
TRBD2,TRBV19,CATTSGRSYNEQFF
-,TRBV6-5,CASSKFGPRGYTF
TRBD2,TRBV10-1,CASSELAGGFSSYNEQFF
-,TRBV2,CASSESHRAQPQHF
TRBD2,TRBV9,CASSAAMTSGEQFF
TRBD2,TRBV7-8,CASSPGLAGVYEQFF
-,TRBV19,CASSSGANYGYTF
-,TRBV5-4,CASSFAGKGGQETQYF
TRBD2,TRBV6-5,CASSTPGLANNEQFF
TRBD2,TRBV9,CASSITGTSGINEQFF
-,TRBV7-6,CASSPTAGAVVETQYF
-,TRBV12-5,CASASRSQGFDYGYTF